Listed below are T cell receptor beta chains from one sample, sequenced in a study of cytomegalovirus exposure and HLA in healthy donors. Here immunoSEQ multiplex PCR was the method, and the copy in TCRdb shows in-frame clones only, minus some. The sample carries about 150,000 clones, about 75% recorded once. The sample was PBMCs. The source is a woman aged 30 to 39 in good health and CMV-seronegative. Both conserved end residues are part of each CDR3. D genes are given only for firm matches. For some rows the clone size is stated as once, few or many, or as a class when expanded; others skip it.

clone_size: .; cdr3_length: 14; v_call: TRBV7-2; d_call: .; j_call: TRBJ2-3; cdr3_nt: TGTGCCAGCAGCTTAGCTCAGGGGCCAGATACGCAGTATTTT; cdr3_aa: CASSLAQGPDTQYF
clone_size: .; cdr3_length: 15; v_call: TRBV27; d_call: TRBD1; j_call: TRBJ2-7; cdr3_nt: TGTGCCAGCAGACAGAACAGGGGGGCAACCTACGAGCAGTACTTC; cdr3_aa: CASRQNRGATYEQYF
clone_size: .; cdr3_length: 14; v_call: TRBV5-1; d_call: .; j_call: TRBJ1-6; cdr3_nt: TGCGCCAGCAGTCAGGGAGGGGTTAATTCACCCCTCCACTTT; cdr3_aa: CASSQGGVNSPLHF
clone_size: few; cdr3_length: 14; v_call: TRBV7-8; d_call: TRBD1; j_call: TRBJ2-7; cdr3_nt: TGTGCCAGCAGCTTAGGATCGACAGGGTTCGAGCAGTACTTC; cdr3_aa: CASSLGSTGFEQYF
clone_size: few; cdr3_length: 15; v_call: TRBV6-5; d_call: .; j_call: TRBJ2-7; cdr3_nt: TGTGCCAGCAGTTACAGCGGGCGAAGCTCCTACGAGCAGTACTTC; cdr3_aa: CASSYSGRSSYEQYF
clone_size: .; cdr3_length: 13; v_call: TRBV11-1; d_call: .; j_call: TRBJ2-7; cdr3_nt: TGTGCCAGCAGCCGCCCGGGGGTTAACGAGCAGTACTTC; cdr3_aa: CASSRPGVNEQYF
clone_size: .; cdr3_length: 15; v_call: TRBV6-5; d_call: .; j_call: TRBJ1-2; cdr3_nt: TGTGCCAGCAGTTCAACACAGGGAGGGAGCTATGGCTACACCTTC; cdr3_aa: CASSSTQGGSYGYTF
clone_size: .; cdr3_length: 10; v_call: TRBV2; d_call: .; j_call: TRBJ1-1; cdr3_nt: TGTGCCAGCTCTAGGTCCGAAGCTTTCTTT; cdr3_aa: CASSRSEAFF
clone_size: .; cdr3_length: 13; v_call: TRBV7-3; d_call: .; j_call: TRBJ1-2; cdr3_nt: TGTGCCAGCAGCCCACCCGGGCGGGGTGGCTACACCTTC; cdr3_aa: CASSPPGRGGYTF
clone_size: .; cdr3_length: 17; v_call: TRBV4-2; d_call: .; j_call: TRBJ1-1; cdr3_nt: TGTGCCAGCAGCCCAGCCGGGAACAGTTTTATGAACACTGAAGCTTTCTTT; cdr3_aa: CASSPAGNSFMNTEAFF
clone_size: .; cdr3_length: 17; v_call: TRBV23-1; d_call: .; j_call: TRBJ2-5; cdr3_nt: TGCGCCAGCAGTCCCCATTTGCCGTGTATTACTGCGGAGACCCAGTACTTC; cdr3_aa: CASSPHLPCITAETQYF
clone_size: .; cdr3_length: 15; v_call: TRBV2; d_call: .; j_call: TRBJ2-7; cdr3_nt: TGTGCCAGCAGTGAGTGGGGGCAGGGATCATACGAGCAGTACTTC; cdr3_aa: CASSEWGQGSYEQYF
clone_size: .; cdr3_length: 14; v_call: TRBV18; d_call: TRBD1; j_call: TRBJ1-1; cdr3_nt: TGTGCCAGCTCACTGCGGGACAGGGACACTGAAGCTTTCTTT; cdr3_aa: CASSLRDRDTEAFF
clone_size: .; cdr3_length: 16; v_call: TRBV6-5; d_call: .; j_call: TRBJ1-1; cdr3_nt: TGTGCCAGCAGTTACTCCAGGGTCCGGATGAACACTGAAGCTTTCTTT; cdr3_aa: CASSYSRVRMNTEAFF
clone_size: .; cdr3_length: 19; v_call: TRBV5-1; d_call: TRBD1; j_call: TRBJ2-2; cdr3_nt: TGCGCCAGCAGCTTACGGTCCTCGGCAGGGGGTTTGTCCACCGGGGAGCTGTTTTTT; cdr3_aa: CASSLRSSAGGLSTGELFF
clone_size: .; cdr3_length: 13; v_call: TRBV14; d_call: .; j_call: TRBJ1-5; cdr3_nt: TGTGCCAGCAGCCAAGAGGGGGGTCAGCCCCAGCATTTT; cdr3_aa: CASSQEGGQPQHF
clone_size: .; cdr3_length: 12; v_call: TRBV15; d_call: .; j_call: TRBJ2-7; cdr3_nt: TGTGCCACCAGCAGAGAGGGCGTGGAGCAGTACTTC; cdr3_aa: CATSREGVEQYF
clone_size: .; cdr3_length: 16; v_call: TRBV19; d_call: .; j_call: TRBJ2-6; cdr3_nt: TGTGCCAGTAGTAGGGGGCTAGGCTCTGGGGCCAACGTCCTGACTTTC; cdr3_aa: CASSRGLGSGANVLTF
clone_size: few; cdr3_length: 17; v_call: TRBV23-1; d_call: TRBD1; j_call: TRBJ1-6; cdr3_nt: TGCGCCAGCAGTCGGGACAGGGGGCTCTCATCGAAATCGCCCCTCCACTTT; cdr3_aa: CASSRDRGLSSKSPLHF
clone_size: .; cdr3_length: 16; v_call: TRBV7-2; d_call: TRBD1; j_call: TRBJ2-1; cdr3_nt: TGTGCCAGCAGCCCCCGTCGACAGGGGCGAAACAATGAGCAGTTCTTC; cdr3_aa: CASSPRRQGRNNEQFF
clone_size: .; cdr3_length: 12; v_call: TRBV10-3; d_call: .; j_call: TRBJ1-1; cdr3_nt: TGTGCCACGTCGGACATGGGCACTGAAGCTTTCTTT; cdr3_aa: CATSDMGTEAFF
clone_size: .; cdr3_length: 17; v_call: TRBV5-4; d_call: .; j_call: TRBJ2-3; cdr3_nt: TGTGCCAGCAGCTTGGGACTTTCCGGCCTGAGCACAGATACGCAGTATTTT; cdr3_aa: CASSLGLSGLSTDTQYF
clone_size: .; cdr3_length: 13; v_call: TRBV11-2; d_call: .; j_call: TRBJ2-7; cdr3_nt: TGTGCCAGCAGCTCCCACATTCTCTACGAGCAGTACTTC; cdr3_aa: CASSSHILYEQYF
clone_size: .; cdr3_length: 15; v_call: TRBV4-3; d_call: TRBD1; j_call: TRBJ1-5; cdr3_nt: TGCGCCAGCAGCCAGGACAGGGGTTCAGAACAGCCCCAGCATTTT; cdr3_aa: CASSQDRGSEQPQHF
clone_size: .; cdr3_length: 15; v_call: TRBV25-1; d_call: .; j_call: TRBJ2-3; cdr3_nt: TGTGCCAGCACCCCGAGGGGGCGGGGGGTCAGGACGCAGTATTTT; cdr3_aa: CASTPRGRGVRTQYF
clone_size: .; cdr3_length: 14; v_call: TRBV7-2; d_call: .; j_call: TRBJ1-6; cdr3_nt: TGTGCCAGCAGCATCGCAAGCGGAAATTCACCCCTCCACTTT; cdr3_aa: CASSIASGNSPLHF
clone_size: once; cdr3_length: 18; v_call: TRBV28; d_call: .; j_call: TRBJ1-2; cdr3_nt: TGTGCCAGCAGTTTATTGCATGCGACAGGCGATTACCTCTATGGCTACACCTTC; cdr3_aa: CASSLLHATGDYLYGYTF
clone_size: .; cdr3_length: 14; v_call: TRBV19; d_call: .; j_call: TRBJ1-1; cdr3_nt: TGTGCCAGTAGTGCCCGACTCGTTGGCACTGAAGCTTTCTTT; cdr3_aa: CASSARLVGTEAFF
clone_size: .; cdr3_length: 15; v_call: TRBV5-4; d_call: TRBD2; j_call: TRBJ2-1; cdr3_nt: TGTGCCAGCAGCTTCCCCAGCGGGGGTTTCAATGAGCAGTTCTTC; cdr3_aa: CASSFPSGGFNEQFF
clone_size: .; cdr3_length: 13; v_call: TRBV19; d_call: .; j_call: TRBJ1-2; cdr3_nt: TGTGCCAGTAGTGTAACAGGGACGCGGGGCTACACCTTC; cdr3_aa: CASSVTGTRGYTF
clone_size: .; cdr3_length: 17; v_call: TRBV12-5; d_call: TRBD2; j_call: TRBJ2-5; cdr3_nt: TGTGCTAGTGGTTTGTCGGGGGGGGGCCTCATTCAAGAGACCCAGTACTTC; cdr3_aa: CASGLSGGGLIQETQYF
clone_size: .; cdr3_length: 14; v_call: TRBV7-3; d_call: TRBD1; j_call: TRBJ2-2; cdr3_nt: TGTGCCAGCAGCTTAGGACAGGTCACCGGGGAGCTGTTTTTT; cdr3_aa: CASSLGQVTGELFF
clone_size: .; cdr3_length: 17; v_call: TRBV30; d_call: TRBD1; j_call: TRBJ1-2; cdr3_nt: TGTGCCTGGACTACCGGGACAGGGGATCGATCGTCTTATGGCTACACCTTC; cdr3_aa: CAWTTGTGDRSSYGYTF
clone_size: once; cdr3_length: 15; v_call: TRBV7-9; d_call: .; j_call: TRBJ1-1; cdr3_nt: TGTGCCAGCAGCCCCTACAGGAATAAGAACACTGAAGCTTTCTTT; cdr3_aa: CASSPYRNKNTEAFF
clone_size: .; cdr3_length: 15; v_call: TRBV6-6; d_call: TRBD1; j_call: TRBJ2-7; cdr3_nt: TGTGCCAGCAGTATTTCCGGGACAGGGGACCACGAGCAGTACTTC; cdr3_aa: CASSISGTGDHEQYF
clone_size: few; cdr3_length: 13; v_call: TRBV30; d_call: .; j_call: TRBJ2-7; cdr3_nt: TGTGCCTGGGGGGGGGCAGGTAAAGGTTTGCAGTACTTC; cdr3_aa: CAWGGAGKGLQYF
clone_size: .; cdr3_length: 16; v_call: TRBV7-2; d_call: .; j_call: TRBJ1-1; cdr3_nt: TGTGCCAGCAGCTTAGTCAGCTCCGCTAGGTTGACTGAAGCTTTCTTT; cdr3_aa: CASSLVSSARLTEAFF
clone_size: .; cdr3_length: 13; v_call: TRBV2; d_call: .; j_call: TRBJ1-2; cdr3_nt: TGTGCCAGCAGTGTGTCGGTCAACTATGGCTACACCTTC; cdr3_aa: CASSVSVNYGYTF
clone_size: .; cdr3_length: 14; v_call: TRBV19; d_call: .; j_call: TRBJ2-7; cdr3_nt: TGTGCCAGTAGTCCTCCCGACAGACGCTACGAGCAGTACTTC; cdr3_aa: CASSPPDRRYEQYF
clone_size: .; cdr3_length: 14; v_call: TRBV6-1; d_call: TRBD2; j_call: TRBJ2-4; cdr3_nt: TGTGCCAGCAGTGCCCGGGAGGACGGAAACATTCAGTACTTC; cdr3_aa: CASSAREDGNIQYF
clone_size: few; cdr3_length: 15; v_call: TRBV4-1; d_call: TRBD1; j_call: TRBJ1-1; cdr3_nt: TGCGCCAGCAGCCGTTCCTGGACAGGGGGCACTGAAGCTTTCTTT; cdr3_aa: CASSRSWTGGTEAFF
clone_size: .; cdr3_length: 15; v_call: TRBV9; d_call: TRBD1; j_call: TRBJ1-2; cdr3_nt: TGTGCCAGCAGCGTAGCGACAGGGGGGAACTATGGCTACACCTTC; cdr3_aa: CASSVATGGNYGYTF
clone_size: .; cdr3_length: 14; v_call: TRBV6-5; d_call: .; j_call: TRBJ1-2; cdr3_nt: TGTGCCAGCTTCGACAGACAATTTAACTATGGCTACACCTTC; cdr3_aa: CASFDRQFNYGYTF
clone_size: .; cdr3_length: 15; v_call: TRBV9; d_call: .; j_call: TRBJ2-7; cdr3_nt: TGTGCCAGCAGCGTAGGGCAGGCAATAACCTACGAGCAGTACTTC; cdr3_aa: CASSVGQAITYEQYF
clone_size: .; cdr3_length: 14; v_call: TRBV5-5; d_call: TRBD1; j_call: TRBJ1-2; cdr3_nt: TGTGCCAGCAGCTTGGCCGTGACAGGGGATGGCTACACCTTC; cdr3_aa: CASSLAVTGDGYTF
clone_size: .; cdr3_length: 15; v_call: TRBV9; d_call: TRBD1; j_call: TRBJ1-6; cdr3_nt: TGTGCCAGCAGCCCTCGGGACAGGGAGCATTCACCCCTCCACTTT; cdr3_aa: CASSPRDREHSPLHF
clone_size: .; cdr3_length: 16; v_call: TRBV4-3; d_call: TRBD2; j_call: TRBJ2-5; cdr3_nt: TGCGCCAGCAGCCAAGGAGTAGCGGGGGGACAAGAGACCCAGTACTTC; cdr3_aa: CASSQGVAGGQETQYF